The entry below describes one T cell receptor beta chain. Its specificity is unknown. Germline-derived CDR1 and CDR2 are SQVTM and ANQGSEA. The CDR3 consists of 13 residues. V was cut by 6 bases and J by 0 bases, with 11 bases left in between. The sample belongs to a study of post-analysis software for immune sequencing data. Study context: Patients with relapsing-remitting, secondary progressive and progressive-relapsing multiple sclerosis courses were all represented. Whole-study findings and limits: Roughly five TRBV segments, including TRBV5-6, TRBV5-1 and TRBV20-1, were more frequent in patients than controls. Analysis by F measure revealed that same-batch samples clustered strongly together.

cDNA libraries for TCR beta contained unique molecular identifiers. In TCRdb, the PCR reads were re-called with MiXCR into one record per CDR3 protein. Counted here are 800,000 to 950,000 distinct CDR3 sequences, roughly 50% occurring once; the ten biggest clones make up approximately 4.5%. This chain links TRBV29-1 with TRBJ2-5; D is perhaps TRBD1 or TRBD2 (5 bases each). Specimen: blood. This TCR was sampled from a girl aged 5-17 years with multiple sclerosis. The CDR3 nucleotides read TGCAGCGTCCGGGGCAGGTACCAAGAGACCCAGTACTTC. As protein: CSVRGRYQETQYF. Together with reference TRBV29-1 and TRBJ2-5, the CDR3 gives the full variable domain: SAVISQKPSRDICQRGTSLTIQCQVDSQVTMMFWYRQQPGQSLTLIATANQGSEATYESGFVIDKFPISRPNLTFSTLTVSNMSPEDSSIYLCSVRGRYQETQYFGPGTRLLVL.